This TCR beta chain was captured in a study of patients and donors after allogeneic stem cell transplantation (dated by TCRdb to 2018 to 2020). The sample holds a few counts of this clonotype. The specificity of this receptor is unknown. No much larger clone is present one base from it, and per-base qualities are unavailable. Libraries were made using RT-PCR. The run used a NextSeq 550. TCRdb reanalyzed the raw reads on its own, using fastp at Q25 for trimming and MiXCR for clone calling, and kept in-frame beta chains. All rows with the same CDR3 protein become a single entry with the most common DNA and genes. The sample includes about 410,000 distinct CDR3 sequences, with 16% observed a single time. Of the sample, roughly 7.2% is held by the ten largest clones. The CDR3 starts with the cysteine, ends with the phenylalanine, and has 14 residues. The DNA shown is the 42-base CDR3, in frame from base 1. V lost 6 bases and J lost 4 bases; the stretch between them is 13 bases long.

The TCR sequence derives from a human donor who was either an allogeneic HSCT recipient or a stem cell or donor lymphocyte infusion donor (not recorded which). It is not recorded whose cells these are; they may come from a transplant donor. Sequencing input: blood, either unsorted or a sorted T cell fraction (not recorded which). The chain employs TRBV12-3 or TRBV12-4 and TRBJ1-3; the D gene is unclear. The encoded CDR3 is CASSLGQLGNTIYF. In nucleotide form, the sequence is TGTGCCAGCAGCCTTGGGCAGCTCGGAAACACCATATATTTT.